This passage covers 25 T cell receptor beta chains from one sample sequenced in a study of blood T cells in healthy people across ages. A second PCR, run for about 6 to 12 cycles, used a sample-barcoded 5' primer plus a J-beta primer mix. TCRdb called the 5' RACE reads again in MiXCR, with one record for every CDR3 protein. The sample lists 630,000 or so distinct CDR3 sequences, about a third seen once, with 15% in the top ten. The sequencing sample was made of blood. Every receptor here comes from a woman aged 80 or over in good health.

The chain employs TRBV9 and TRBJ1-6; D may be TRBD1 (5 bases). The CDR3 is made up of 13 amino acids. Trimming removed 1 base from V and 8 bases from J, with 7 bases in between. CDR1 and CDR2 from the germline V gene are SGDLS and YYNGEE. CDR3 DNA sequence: TGTGCCAGCAGCGTATCGACAGATTCACCCCTCCACTTT. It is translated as CASSVSTDSPLHF.

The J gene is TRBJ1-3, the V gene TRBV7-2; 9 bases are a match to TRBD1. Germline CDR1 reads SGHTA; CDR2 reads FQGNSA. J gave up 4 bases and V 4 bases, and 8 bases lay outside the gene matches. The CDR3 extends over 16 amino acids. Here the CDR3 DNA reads TGTGCCAGCAGCTCCCGAACAGGGGGCGCCGGAAACACCATATATTTT. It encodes CASSSRTGGAGNTIYF.

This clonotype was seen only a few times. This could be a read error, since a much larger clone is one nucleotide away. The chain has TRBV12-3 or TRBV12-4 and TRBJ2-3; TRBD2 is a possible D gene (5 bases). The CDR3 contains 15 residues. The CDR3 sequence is CASSRTQPSTDAQYF. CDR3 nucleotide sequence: TGTGCCAGCAGTCGGACTCAACCAAGCACAGATGCGCAGTATTTT.

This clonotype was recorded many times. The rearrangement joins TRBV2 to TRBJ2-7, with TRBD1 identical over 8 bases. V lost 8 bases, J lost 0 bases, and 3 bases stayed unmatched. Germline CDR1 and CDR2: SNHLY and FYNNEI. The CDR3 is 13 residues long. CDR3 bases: TGTGCCAGCGGGGACAGGAGCTCCTACGAGCAGTACTTC. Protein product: CASGDRSSYEQYF.

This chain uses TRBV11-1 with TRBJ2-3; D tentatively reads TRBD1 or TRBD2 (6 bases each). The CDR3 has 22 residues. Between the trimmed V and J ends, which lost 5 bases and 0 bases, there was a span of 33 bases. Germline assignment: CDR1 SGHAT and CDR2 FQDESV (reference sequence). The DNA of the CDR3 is TGTGCCAGCAGCCTCACGGGGACAATACTTCCAGAGGCGGGGTCTAGCACAGATACGCAGTATTTT. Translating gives CASSLTGTILPEAGSSTDTQYF. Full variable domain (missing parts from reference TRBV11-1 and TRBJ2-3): EAEVAQSPRYKITEKSQAVAFWCDPISGHATLYWYRQILGQGPELLVQFQDESVVDDSQLPKDRFSAERLKGVDSTLKIQPAELGDSAMYLCASSLTGTILPEAGSSTDTQYFGPGTRLTVL.

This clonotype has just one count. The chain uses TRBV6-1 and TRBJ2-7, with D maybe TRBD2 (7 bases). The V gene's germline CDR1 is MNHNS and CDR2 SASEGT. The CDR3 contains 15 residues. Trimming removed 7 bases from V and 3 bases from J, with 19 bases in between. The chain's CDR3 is CASKWRGQGSYEQYF. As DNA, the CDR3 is TGTGCCAGCAAGTGGCGGGGGCAGGGAAGCTACGAGCAGTACTTC.

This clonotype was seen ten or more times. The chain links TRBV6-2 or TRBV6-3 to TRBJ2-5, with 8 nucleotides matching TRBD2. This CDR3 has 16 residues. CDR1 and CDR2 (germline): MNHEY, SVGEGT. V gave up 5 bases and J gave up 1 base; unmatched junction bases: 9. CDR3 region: CASSRAGGGSQETQYF. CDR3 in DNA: TGTGCCAGCAGTCGGGCGGGCGGGGGGTCCCAAGAGACCCAGTACTTC.

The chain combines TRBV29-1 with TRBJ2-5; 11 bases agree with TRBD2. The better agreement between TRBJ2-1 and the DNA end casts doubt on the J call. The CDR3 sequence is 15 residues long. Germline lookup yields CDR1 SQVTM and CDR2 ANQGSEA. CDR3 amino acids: CSVALAGGRQETQFF. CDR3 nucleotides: TGCAGCGTTGCTCTAGCGGGGGGCCGGCAAGAGACCCAGTTCTTC.

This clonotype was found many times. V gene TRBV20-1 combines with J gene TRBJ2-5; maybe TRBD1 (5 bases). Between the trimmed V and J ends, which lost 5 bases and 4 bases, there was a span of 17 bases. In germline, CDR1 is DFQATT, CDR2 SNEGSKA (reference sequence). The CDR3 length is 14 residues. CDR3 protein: CSALSTGRVETQYF. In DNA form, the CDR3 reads TGCAGTGCTCTCTCCACAGGCCGGGTAGAGACCCAGTACTTC.

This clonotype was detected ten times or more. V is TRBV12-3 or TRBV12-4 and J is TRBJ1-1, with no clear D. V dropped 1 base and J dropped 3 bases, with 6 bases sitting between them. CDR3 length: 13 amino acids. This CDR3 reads CASSLVRDTEAFF. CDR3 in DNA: TGTGCCAGCAGTTTAGTAAGGGACACTGAAGCTTTCTTT.

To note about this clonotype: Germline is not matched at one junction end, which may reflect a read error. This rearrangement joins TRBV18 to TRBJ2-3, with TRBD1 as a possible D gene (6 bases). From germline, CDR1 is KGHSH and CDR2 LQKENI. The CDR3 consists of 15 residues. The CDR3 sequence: CASSPRPRGTDAQYF. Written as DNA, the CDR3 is TGTGCCAGCTCACCGAGACCCAGGGGCACAGATGCGCAGTATTTT.

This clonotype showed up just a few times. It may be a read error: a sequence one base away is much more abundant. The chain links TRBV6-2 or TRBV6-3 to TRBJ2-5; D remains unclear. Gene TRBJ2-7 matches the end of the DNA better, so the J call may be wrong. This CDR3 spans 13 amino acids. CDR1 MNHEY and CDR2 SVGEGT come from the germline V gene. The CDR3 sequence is CASSYSLHHEQYF. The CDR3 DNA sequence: TGTGCCAGCAGTTACTCCCTGCACCACGAGCAGTACTTC.

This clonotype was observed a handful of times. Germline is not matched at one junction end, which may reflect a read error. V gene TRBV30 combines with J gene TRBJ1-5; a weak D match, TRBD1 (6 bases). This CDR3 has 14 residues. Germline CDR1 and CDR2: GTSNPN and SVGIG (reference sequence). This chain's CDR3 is CAWSTGHTNQPRHF. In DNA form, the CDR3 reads TGTGCCTGGTCGACGGGACATACTAATCAGCCCCGGCATTTT.

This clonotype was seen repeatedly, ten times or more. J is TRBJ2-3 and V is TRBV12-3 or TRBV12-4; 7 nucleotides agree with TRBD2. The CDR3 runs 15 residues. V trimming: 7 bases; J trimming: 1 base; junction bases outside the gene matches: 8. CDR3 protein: CASILGAGGTDTQYF. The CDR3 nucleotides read TGTGCCAGCATCCTCGGGGCGGGGGGCACAGATACGCAGTATTTT.

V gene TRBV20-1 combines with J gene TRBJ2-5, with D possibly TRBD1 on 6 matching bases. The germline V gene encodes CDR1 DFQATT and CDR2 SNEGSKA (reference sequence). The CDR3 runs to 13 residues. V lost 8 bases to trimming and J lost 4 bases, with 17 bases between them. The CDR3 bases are TGCAGTACTTCCTCCAGGGGTCGAGAGACCCAGTACTTC. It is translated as CSTSSRGRETQYF.

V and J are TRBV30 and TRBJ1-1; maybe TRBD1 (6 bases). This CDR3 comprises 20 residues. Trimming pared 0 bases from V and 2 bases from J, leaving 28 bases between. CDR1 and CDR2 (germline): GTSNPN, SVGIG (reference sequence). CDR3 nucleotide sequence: TGTGCCTGGAGTGTATCTCGCAGGTACGGTGGGGACAATCAAAACACTGAAGCTTTCTTT. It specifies CAWSVSRRYGGDNQNTEAFF. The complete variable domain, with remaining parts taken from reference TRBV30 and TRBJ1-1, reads SQTIHQWPATLVQPVGSPLSLECTVEGTSNPNLYWYRQAAGRGLQLLFYSVGIGQISSEVPQNLSASRPQDRQFILSSKKLLLSDSGFYLCAWSVSRRYGGDNQNTEAFFGQGTRLTVV.

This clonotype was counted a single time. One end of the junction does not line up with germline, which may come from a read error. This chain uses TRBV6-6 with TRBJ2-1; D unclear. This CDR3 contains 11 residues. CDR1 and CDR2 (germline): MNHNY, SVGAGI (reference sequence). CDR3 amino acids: CASSHQNERFF. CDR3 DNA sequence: TGTGCCAGCAGCCACCAGAATGAGCGGTTCTTC.

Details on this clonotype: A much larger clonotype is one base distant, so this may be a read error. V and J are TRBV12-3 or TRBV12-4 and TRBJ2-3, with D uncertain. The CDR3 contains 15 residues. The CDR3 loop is CASTDDRYRTDAQYF. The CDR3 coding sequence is TGTGCCAGCACCGACGACCGATATCGCACAGATGCGCAGTATTTT.

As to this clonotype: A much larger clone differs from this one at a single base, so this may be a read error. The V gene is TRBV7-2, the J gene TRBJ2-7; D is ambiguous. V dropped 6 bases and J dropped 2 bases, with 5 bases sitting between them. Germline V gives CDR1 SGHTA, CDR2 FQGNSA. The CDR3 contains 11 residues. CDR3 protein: CASRRTYEQYF. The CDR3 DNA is TGTGCCAGCAGGCGAACCTACGAGCAGTACTTC. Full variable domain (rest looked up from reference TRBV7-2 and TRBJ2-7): GAGVSQSPSNKVTEKGKDVELRCDPISGHTALYWYRQSLGQGLEFLIYFQGNSAPDKSGLPSDRFSAERTGGSVSTLTIQRTQQEDSAVYLCASRRTYEQYFGPGTRLTVT.

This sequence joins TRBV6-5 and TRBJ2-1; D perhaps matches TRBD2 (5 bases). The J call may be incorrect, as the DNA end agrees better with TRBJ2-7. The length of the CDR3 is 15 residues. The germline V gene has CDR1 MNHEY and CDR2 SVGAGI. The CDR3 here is CASSSTPSSYNEQYF. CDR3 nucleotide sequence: TGTGCCAGCAGCTCCACCCCTAGCTCCTACAATGAGCAGTACTTC.

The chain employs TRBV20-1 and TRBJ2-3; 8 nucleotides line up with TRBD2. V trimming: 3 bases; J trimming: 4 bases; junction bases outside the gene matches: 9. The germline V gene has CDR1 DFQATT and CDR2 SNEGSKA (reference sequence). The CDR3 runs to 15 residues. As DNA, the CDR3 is TGCAGTGCTAGCGACCAGCGGGAGTCACCAGATACGCAGTATTTT. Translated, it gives CSASDQRESPDTQYF.

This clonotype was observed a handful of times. This chain's CDR3 is CASRRRTGMFTGELFF. The CDR3 bases are TGTGCCAGCAGGCGCCGGACAGGGATGTTCACCGGGGAGCTGTTTTTT. The V gene is TRBV7-2, the J gene TRBJ2-2; TRBD1 matches 8 bases. The V gene's germline CDR1 is SGHTA and CDR2 FQGNSA. There are 16 residues in the CDR3. V lost 6 bases to trimming and J lost 4 bases; unmatched junction nucleotides: 10. Full variable domain (remainder filled in from reference TRBV7-2 and TRBJ2-2): GAGVSQSPSNKVTEKGKDVELRCDPISGHTALYWYRQSLGQGLEFLIYFQGNSAPDKSGLPSDRFSAERTGGSVSTLTIQRTQQEDSAVYLCASRRRTGMFTGELFFGEGSRLTVL.

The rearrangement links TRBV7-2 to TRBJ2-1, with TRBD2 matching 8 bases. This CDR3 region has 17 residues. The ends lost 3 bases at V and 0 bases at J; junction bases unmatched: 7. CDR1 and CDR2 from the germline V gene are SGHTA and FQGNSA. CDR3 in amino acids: CASSFSGADSSYNEQFF. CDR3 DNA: TGTGCCAGCAGCTTTAGCGGGGCCGACAGCTCCTACAATGAGCAGTTCTTC.

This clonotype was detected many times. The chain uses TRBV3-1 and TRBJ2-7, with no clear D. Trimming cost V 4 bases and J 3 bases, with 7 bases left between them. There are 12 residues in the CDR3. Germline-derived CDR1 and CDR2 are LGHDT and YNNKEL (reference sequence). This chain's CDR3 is CASSLRVYEQYF. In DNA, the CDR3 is TGTGCCAGCAGCCTCCGAGTCTACGAGCAGTACTTC.

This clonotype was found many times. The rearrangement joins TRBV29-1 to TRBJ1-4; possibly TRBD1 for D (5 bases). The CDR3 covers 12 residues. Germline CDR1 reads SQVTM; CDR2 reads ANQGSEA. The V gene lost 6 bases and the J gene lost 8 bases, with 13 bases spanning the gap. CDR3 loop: CSVGPTREKLFF. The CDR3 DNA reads TGCAGCGTGGGACCGACTCGAGAAAAACTGTTTTTT.